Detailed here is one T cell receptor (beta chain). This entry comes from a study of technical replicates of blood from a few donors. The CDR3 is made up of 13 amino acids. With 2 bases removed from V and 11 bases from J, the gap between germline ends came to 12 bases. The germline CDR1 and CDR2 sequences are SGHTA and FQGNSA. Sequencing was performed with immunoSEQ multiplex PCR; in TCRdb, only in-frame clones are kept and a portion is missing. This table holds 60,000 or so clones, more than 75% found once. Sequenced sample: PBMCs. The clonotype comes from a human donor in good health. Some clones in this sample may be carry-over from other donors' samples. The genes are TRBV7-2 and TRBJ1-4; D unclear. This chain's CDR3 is CASSLTAYDKLFF. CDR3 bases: TGTGCCAGCAGCTTAACAGCTTACGATAAACTGTTTTTT.